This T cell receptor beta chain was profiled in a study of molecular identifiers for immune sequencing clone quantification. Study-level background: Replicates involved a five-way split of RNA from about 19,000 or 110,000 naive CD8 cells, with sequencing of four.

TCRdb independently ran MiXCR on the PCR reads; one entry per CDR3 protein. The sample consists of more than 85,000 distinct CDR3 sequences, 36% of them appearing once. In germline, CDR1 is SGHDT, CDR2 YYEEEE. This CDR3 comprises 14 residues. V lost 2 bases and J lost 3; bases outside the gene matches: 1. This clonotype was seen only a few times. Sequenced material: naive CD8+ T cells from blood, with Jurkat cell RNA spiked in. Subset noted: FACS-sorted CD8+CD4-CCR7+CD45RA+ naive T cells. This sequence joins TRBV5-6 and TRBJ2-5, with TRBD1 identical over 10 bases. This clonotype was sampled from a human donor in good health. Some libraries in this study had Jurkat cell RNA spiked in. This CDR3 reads CASSFGQGEETQYF. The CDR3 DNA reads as TGTGCCAGCAGCTTTGGACAGGGGGAAGAGACCCAGTACTTC.